A single sample is the source of the 28 T cell receptor beta chains below, sequenced in a study of control samples from healthy donors and cancer patients. The repertoire was sequenced with immunoSEQ multiplex PCR; TCRdb's copy has only in-frame clones and lacks some. The table has around 110,000 clones, approximately 90% seen once; the top ten hold 2% to 3%. Specimen: blood. Every receptor here comes from an older woman in good health.

The CDR3 DNA reads as TGTGCCAGCAGTTTTCCTATGGAGGAGCAGTACTTC. It translates to CASSFPMEEQYF. The chain recombines TRBV12-3 or TRBV12-4 with TRBJ2-7; D ambiguous. CDR3 length equals 12 residues. The V and J ends lost 3 bases and 7 bases respectively, with 10 bases between them.

The chain carries TRBV12-3 or TRBV12-4 and TRBJ2-7; D gene ambiguous. This CDR3 region has 13 residues. Trimming stripped 9 bases from V and 5 bases from J, with 17 bases between. The chain's CDR3 is CASTISVGHEQYF. The CDR3 bases are TGTGCCAGTACGATATCTGTGGGTCACGAGCAGTACTTC.

This clone was observed once. The genes are TRBV19 and TRBJ1-5; 9 positions match TRBD1. Per the germline V gene, CDR1 is LNHDA and CDR2 is SQIVND (reference sequence). The junction had 11 bases not matched to a gene; V was cut back by 5 bases and J by 3 bases. The CDR3 loop spans 17 amino acids. The CDR3 region has the DNA TGTGCCAGTAGTGCACAGGGGGCGATGGTGGACAATCAGCCCCAGCATTTT. Translated, it gives CASSAQGAMVDNQPQHF. Looking up the rest from reference TRBV19 and TRBJ1-5 gives the full variable domain: DGGITQSPKYLFRKEGQNVTLSCEQNLNHDAMYWYRQDPGQGLRLIYYSQIVNDFQKGDIAEGYSVSREKKESFPLTVTSAQKNPTAFYLCASSAQGAMVDNQPQHFGDGTRLSIL.

The CDR3: CASSQRLHTDTQYF. The CDR3 nucleotides read TGTGCCAGCAGCCAACGACTACACACAGATACGCAGTATTTT. This chain connects TRBV7-8 to TRBJ2-3, with a weak D call TRBD2 (5 bases). The CDR3 loop spans 14 amino acids. Germline CDR1 SGHVS, CDR2 FQNEAQ. Trimming took 5 bases from V and 2 from J, leaving 11 bases between them. The full variable domain, its missing parts supplied by reference TRBV7-8 and TRBJ2-3, is GAGVSQSPRYKVAKRGQDVALRCDPISGHVSLFWYQQALGQGPEFLTYFQNEAQLDKSGLPSDRFFAERPEGSVSTLKIQRTQQEDSAVYLCASSQRLHTDTQYFGPGTRLTVL.

V gene TRBV21-1 combines with J gene TRBJ1-1; the D call in the table, TRBD1, was not verified against the DNA. TRBV21-1 is a pseudogene. The CDR3 has 14 residues. CDR3 sequence: CASYPDRVNTEAFF. The CDR3 bases are TGTGCCAGCTATCCGGACAGGGTGAACACTGAAGCTTTCTTT.

The chain carries TRBV19 and TRBJ2-1; D not certain. CDR1 LNHDA and CDR2 SQIVND come from the germline V gene (reference sequence). V was shortened by 8 bases and J by 3 bases, with 14 bases between the two germline ends. The CDR3 length is 14 residues. The CDR3: CASSILGGYNEQFF. The CDR3 DNA follows: TGTGCCAGTTCCATCCTGGGCGGCTACAATGAGCAGTTCTTC.

The rearrangement uses TRBV5-1 and TRBJ2-2; the D gene is possibly TRBD2 (5 bases). The CDR3 contains 15 residues. CDR1 and CDR2 (germline): SGHRS, YFSETQ. Trimming stripped 2 bases from V and 1 base from J, with 9 bases between. The CDR3 nucleotides read TGCGCCAGCAGCTTAAGGACTGGGAACACCGGGGAGCTGTTTTTT. Encoded protein: CASSLRTGNTGELFF.

The chain couples TRBV6-1 to TRBJ1-5; D perhaps matches TRBD1 (6 bases). Germline CDR1 is MNHNS and CDR2 is SASEGT. The CDR3 runs 16 residues. Trimming stripped 4 bases from V and 4 bases from J, with 17 bases between. CDR3 amino acids: CASSGRGGGDNQPQHF. CDR3 in DNA: TGTGCCAGCAGTGGGAGGGGAGGGGGGGATAATCAGCCCCAGCATTTT.

The chain is built from TRBV5-5 and TRBJ1-1; no firm D call. V shed 0 bases and J shed 4 bases, with 10 bases lying between them. The length of the CDR3 is 14 residues. Germline CDR1 SGHKS, CDR2 YYEKEE (reference sequence). CDR3 amino acids: CASSLGTPGTEAFF. The CDR3, as DNA: TGTGCCAGCAGCTTGGGGACGCCAGGCACTGAAGCTTTCTTT.

J is TRBJ1-4 and V is TRBV5-1; the D is unclear. Germline V lookup: CDR1 SGHRS, CDR2 YFSETQ. With 1 base removed from V and 5 bases from J, the gap between germline ends came to 9 bases. The CDR3 sequence is 14 residues long. The CDR3: CASSLFQENEKLFF. CDR3 coding DNA: TGCGCCAGCAGCTTGTTCCAGGAAAATGAAAAACTGTTTTTT.

The chain has TRBV4-1 and TRBJ1-1; D not resolved. The CDR3 spans 14 residues. Germline CDR1 is MGHRA and CDR2 is YSYEKL. Trimming removed 4 bases from V and 1 base from J, with 10 bases in between. The CDR3 bases are TGCGCCAGCAGCCTAGGGTGGGGGAACACTGAAGCTTTCTTT. This gives the protein CASSLGWGNTEAFF.

The J gene is TRBJ2-5, the V gene TRBV15; D unclear. This CDR3 is built from 14 residues. Germline CDR1 and CDR2: LNHNV and YYDKDF (reference sequence). V lost 2 bases and J 4 bases, leaving 11 bases between the germline ends. The CDR3 spells CATSRPTGRETQYF. In DNA, the CDR3 is TGTGCCACCAGCAGACCCACCGGACGAGAGACCCAGTACTTC.

This clone appeared once. CDR3 nucleotide sequence: TGCGCCAGCAGCCCGGACGGTGGTGCCTACGAGCAGTACTTC. This gives the protein CASSPDGGAYEQYF. The V gene is TRBV5-1, the J gene TRBJ2-7; no reliable D call. Germline lookup yields CDR1 SGHRS and CDR2 YFSETQ. The CDR3 has 14 residues. Trimming took 4 bases from V and 2 from J, leaving 13 bases between them. The full variable domain, in which reference TRBV5-1 and TRBJ2-7 provide the parts outside the CDR3, is KAGVTQTPRYLIKTRGQQVTLSCSPISGHRSVSWYQQTPGQGLQFLFEYFSETQRNKGNFPGRFSGRQFSNSRSEMNVSTLELGDSALYLCASSPDGGAYEQYFGPGTRLTVT.

The genes are TRBV6-5 and TRBJ1-6; weak D call: TRBD1 (6 bases). Trimming removed 6 bases from V and 9 bases from J, with 18 bases in between. CDR1 and CDR2 (germline): MNHEY, SVGAGI. The CDR3 totals 15 residues. The CDR3 DNA sequence: TGTGCCAGCAGATCCGACAGGCTTCAAGGTTCACCCCTCCACTTT. This gives the protein CASRSDRLQGSPLHF.

This clone was seen just once. The chain has TRBV7-2 and TRBJ1-3; a possible D gene is TRBD1 (5 bases). The CDR3 consists of 15 residues. Trimming left V 0 bases short and J 2 bases short, with 8 bases between. Germline loops: CDR1 SGHTA, CDR2 FQGNSA. CDR3 region: CASSLAGGAGNTIYF. CDR3 nucleotide sequence: TGTGCCAGCAGCTTAGCGGGGGGAGCTGGAAACACCATATATTTT.

This clone has just one count. The rearrangement joins TRBV12-3 or TRBV12-4 to TRBJ1-2; D is possibly TRBD1 (5 bases). The V end lost 6 bases, the J end lost 8 bases, and 13 bases lay between the germline ends. CDR3 length: 12 amino acids. CDR3 region: CASRPAGSGYTF. DNA for the CDR3: TGTGCCAGCAGGCCGGCAGGGTCCGGCTACACCTTC.

V gene TRBV24-1 combines with J gene TRBJ2-1, with 8 bases that match TRBD2. Germline values: CDR1 KGHDR, CDR2 SFDVKD. This CDR3 region has 15 residues. J was trimmed by 5 bases and V by 8 bases; bases with no gene match: 10. The CDR3 sequence is CATTPGGGRNNEQFF. CDR3 sequence (DNA): TGTGCCACCACCCCCGGCGGGGGGCGAAACAATGAGCAGTTCTTC.

The rearrangement links TRBV20-1 to TRBJ1-1, with a tentative D call TRBD1 (6 bases). V was trimmed by 3 bases and J by 5 bases, leaving 16 bases between them. Germline V lookup: CDR1 DFQATT, CDR2 SNEGSKA (reference sequence). The CDR3 contains 14 residues. The CDR3 reads CSASLSGGVTEAFF. DNA for the CDR3: TGCAGTGCTAGTTTATCGGGGGGCGTTACTGAAGCTTTCTTT.

This chain links TRBV19 with TRBJ1-2; 11 bases are a match to TRBD1. The germline V gene has CDR1 LNHDA and CDR2 SQIVND (reference sequence). CDR3 length: 15 amino acids. V lost 6 bases and J lost 5; bases outside the gene matches: 8. Here the CDR3 reads CASSMDRGRSYGYTF. The CDR3 DNA reads TGTGCCAGTAGCATGGACAGGGGGCGGTCTTATGGCTACACCTTC.

The chain employs TRBV6-4 and TRBJ2-2, with TRBD1 identical over 9 bases. CDR1 and CDR2 from the germline V gene are MRHNA and SNTAGT. This CDR3 comprises 15 residues. J was trimmed by 7 bases and V by 3 bases; bases with no gene match: 6. CDR3 sequence (DNA): TGTGCCAGCAGTGAAGGAACAGGGGGCGTCGGGGAGCTGTTTTTT. Amino acid sequence: CASSEGTGGVGELFF.

The chain employs TRBV5-1 and TRBJ2-7, with D perhaps matching TRBD2 (6 bases). The V end lost 6 bases, the J end lost 0 bases, and 13 bases lay between the germline ends. CDR3 size: 14 residues. The germline V gene encodes CDR1 SGHRS and CDR2 YFSETQ. DNA of the CDR3: TGCGCCAGCACCCCAGACGGGAGCTCCTACGAGCAGTACTTC. Translation: CASTPDGSSYEQYF.

The chain joins TRBV7-9 to TRBJ1-5, with D possibly TRBD1 on 5 matching bases. V lost 4 bases to trimming and J lost 9 bases, with 25 bases between them. CDR3 length equals 17 residues. From germline, CDR1 is SEHNR and CDR2 FQNEAQ (reference sequence). CDR3 sequence: CASSWGQGAPNGRPQHF. DNA for the CDR3: TGTGCCAGCAGCTGGGGTCAGGGTGCGCCCAACGGTCGGCCCCAGCATTTT.

This chain uses TRBV6-5 with TRBJ1-6; D gene unclear. Trimming removed 3 bases at V and 9 bases at J, with 15 bases between. CDR1 MNHEY and CDR2 SVGAGI come from the germline V gene. The CDR3 consists of 15 residues. The CDR3 DNA reads as TGTGCCAGCAGTTATTGGCGGGGTGGAAGTTCACCCCTCCACTTT. It translates to CASSYWRGGSSPLHF.

The J gene is TRBJ2-3, the V gene TRBV15, with TRBD1 identical over 10 bases. V shed 5 bases and J 5 bases; nucleotides not matched to a gene: 7. CDR3 length equals 15 residues. The germline CDR1 and CDR2 sequences are LNHNV and YYDKDF (reference sequence). CDR3 region: CATSRQGARVDTQYF. The CDR3, as DNA: TGTGCCACCAGCCGACAGGGGGCGCGTGTAGATACGCAGTATTTT.

This chain joins TRBV11-2 and TRBJ2-7; 14 bases match TRBD2. Germline CDR1 and CDR2: SGHAT and FQNNGV. This CDR3 has 16 amino acids. V shed 4 bases and J 2 bases; nucleotides not matched to a gene: 4. Here the CDR3 DNA reads TGTGCCAGCAGCTCCTTGGGACTAGCGGGGGCCTACGAGCAGTACTTC. Translated: CASSSLGLAGAYEQYF.

The CDR3 protein is CASSPVSGYEQYF. CDR3 nucleotide sequence: TGTGCCAGCAGCCCCGTAAGTGGCTACGAGCAGTACTTC. The chain carries TRBV6-5 and TRBJ2-7; D is ambiguous. V lost 6 bases, J lost 3 bases, and 12 bases lay in between. The CDR3 is 13 residues long. CDR1 and CDR2 from the germline V gene are MNHEY and SVGAGI.

This chain uses TRBV27 with TRBJ2-7; no definite D call. CDR1 is MNHEY, CDR2 SMNVEV, per germline (reference sequence). The CDR3 runs to 15 residues. V was trimmed by 1 base and J by 2 bases, leaving 12 bases between them. The CDR3 reads CASSLYNRSPYEQYF. In DNA form, the CDR3 reads TGTGCCAGCAGTTTATATAACCGAAGCCCCTACGAGCAGTACTTC.

The chain couples TRBV5-8 to TRBJ1-2; D possibly corresponds to TRBD1 (6 bases). The CDR3 is 14 residues long. V gave up 4 bases and J gave up 4 bases, with 14 bases separating them. Germline V gene data show CDR1 as SGHTS and CDR2 as YDEGEE. The CDR3 protein is CASSEKTGAYGYTF. The CDR3 nucleotides read TGTGCCAGCAGCGAGAAGACAGGAGCCTATGGCTACACCTTC.